This T cell receptor beta chain was obtained from a study of technical replicates of blood from several donors. CDR3 length equals 13 residues. Germline V gives CDR1 MGHDK, CDR2 SYGVNS. V was clipped by 0 bases and J by 6 bases, with 8 bases between them. TCRdb's copy holds only in-frame clones and misses some; the assay was immunoSEQ multiplex PCR. The data contain 73,000 or so clones, about 91% of them seen just once; the ten biggest clones take up less than 0.3%. The sample taken for sequencing was T cells isolated from PBMCs. The TCR sequence derives from a human donor in good health. This chain uses TRBV25-1 with TRBJ1-2; possibly TRBD1 for D (5 bases). DNA for the CDR3: TGTGCCAGCAGTGAATACGGGGGGAATGGCTACACCTTC. Protein sequence: CASSEYGGNGYTF.